The rows below give T cell receptor beta chains drawn from one sample of a study of persistence of HIV-infected CD4 T cells. Some clones are missing from TCRdb's copy, which holds only in-frame ones; the method was immunoSEQ multiplex PCR. There are roughly 34,000 clones in the sample; roughly four fifths occur only once, and 0.7% to 0.95% lies in the top ten. No antigens are known for them. Sample: CD4+ T cells sorted from PBMCs after approximately 20-hour stimulation, taken from a patient who received antiretroviral therapy. These receptors were collected from an adult man with HIV who was CMV-seropositive. CDR3s include the opening cysteine and the closing phenylalanine or tryptophan. D genes are given only for firm matches. A row's size may be missing; if present it is once, few, many or a size class.

TRBJ1-2,-,TRBV28,-,TGTGCCAGCAGTTTGACGGCGTATGGCTACACCTTC,CASSLTAYGYTF
TRBJ2-1,-,TRBV27,-,TGTGCCAGCAGTTTTGCGGGACAAGCGATGTGGGCTAAGACCAATGAGCAGTTCTTC,CASSFAGQAMWAKTNEQFF
TRBJ1-3,-,TRBV4-1,-,TGCGCCAGCAGCCAAGTGGGTAACACCATATATTTT,CASSQVGNTIYF
TRBJ1-1,-,TRBV30,-,TGTGCCTGGAGTGTAACAGGGATCTCGGGTGAAGCTTTCTTT,CAWSVTGISGEAFF
TRBJ2-7,-,TRBV18,TRBD1,TGTGCCAGCTCACTCCGGGACAGCTACGAGCAGTACTTC,CASSLRDSYEQYF
TRBJ2-2,-,TRBV19,-,TGTGCCAGTAGCATGGGGGGGACACTTAACACCGGGGAGCTGTTTTTT,CASSMGGTLNTGELFF
TRBJ1-2,-,TRBV7-2,TRBD1,TGTGCCAGCAGCCAACAGGGGATGAACTATGGCTACACCTTC,CASSQQGMNYGYTF
TRBJ1-1,-,TRBV6-5,-,TGTGCCAGCAGGGGGACGAACACTGAAGCTTTCTTT,CASRGTNTEAFF
TRBJ1-5,-,TRBV6-1,-,TGTGCCAGCAGTGAAGCGCCGAATCAGCCCCAGCATTTT,CASSEAPNQPQHF
TRBJ2-2,-,TRBV6-5,-,TGTGCCACCTCCTATAACACCGGGGAGCTGTTTTTT,CATSYNTGELFF
TRBJ1-2,-,TRBV7-2,TRBD1,TGTGCCAGCAGCTTAGGGGGTGGACAGGGGGCGCGAGGCTACACCTTC,CASSLGGGQGARGYTF
TRBJ2-5,-,TRBV4-1,-,TGCGCCAGCAGCCAACATCCAGCGGTCGGAGAGACCCAGTACTTC,CASSQHPAVGETQYF
TRBJ1-4,few,TRBV4-2,-,TGTGCCAGCAGCTCACGTTGGGGGGCGGATGAAAAACTGTTTTTT,CASSSRWGADEKLFF